This T cell receptor beta chain is from a study of vaccination effects on CD4 cells after COVID-19. About this clone itself: Its antigen is unidentified.

Method: immunoSEQ multiplex PCR; TCRdb's copy keeps in-frame clones and lacks some. This sample carries fewer than 25,000 clones, about three quarters of them seen once, and the ten largest clones take under 30%. After expansion with viral peptide pools in the ViraFEST assay, antigen-specific CD4+ T cells were sequenced. Isolating CD4+ T cells followed approximately 10 days of culture. Either the mRNA-1273 or the BNT162b2 vaccine was given to participants as two doses. The germline V gene has CDR1 MGHDK and CDR2 SYGVNS. Trimming cost V 1 base and J 8 bases, with 15 bases left between them. The CDR3 has 16 amino acids.

This specimen consisted of CD4+ T cells from PBMCs cultured with HCoV-NL63 spike peptides, obtained after COVID-19 vaccination. This chain joins TRBV25-1 and TRBJ1-6, with a weak D call TRBD1 (5 bases). The clonotype comes from a human donor who received a COVID-19 vaccine. CDR3: CASSEFAGRGYSPLHF. In nucleotides, the CDR3 is TGTGCCAGCAGTGAATTCGCAGGGCGTGGGTATTCACCCCTCCACTTT.